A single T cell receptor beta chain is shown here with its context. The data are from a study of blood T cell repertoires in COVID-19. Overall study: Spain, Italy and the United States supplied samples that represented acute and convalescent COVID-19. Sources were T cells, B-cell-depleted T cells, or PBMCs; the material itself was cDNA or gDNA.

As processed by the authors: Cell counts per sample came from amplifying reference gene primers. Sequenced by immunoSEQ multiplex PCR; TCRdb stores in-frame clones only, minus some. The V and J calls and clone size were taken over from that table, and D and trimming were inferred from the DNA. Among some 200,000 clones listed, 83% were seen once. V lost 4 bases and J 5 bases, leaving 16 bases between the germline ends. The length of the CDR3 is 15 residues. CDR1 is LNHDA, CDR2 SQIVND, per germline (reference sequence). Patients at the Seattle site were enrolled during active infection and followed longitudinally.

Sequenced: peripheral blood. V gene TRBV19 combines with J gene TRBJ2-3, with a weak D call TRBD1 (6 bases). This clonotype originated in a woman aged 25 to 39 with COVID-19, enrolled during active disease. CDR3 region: CASSRQVSPGDTQYF. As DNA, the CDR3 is TGTGCCAGTAGTAGACAGGTAAGTCCTGGAGATACGCAGTATTTT.